Listed below are T cell receptor beta chains from one sample, sequenced in a study of blood T cell repertoires in COVID-19. This table comes from immunoSEQ multiplex PCR, and its TCRdb copy is limited to in-frame clones, with some not included. The sample holds roughly 140,000 clones, 80% seen once. Sequencing was performed on peripheral blood. The receptors stem from a man in his sixties or seventies who had recovered from COVID-19. CDR3s include the opening cysteine and the closing phenylalanine or tryptophan. A D gene is named only where the DNA matches it firmly. Expanded clones are given a class, and other clones once, few, many or no size at all.

j_call: TRBJ2-1; clone_size: -; v_call: TRBV19; d_call: TRBD2; cdr3_aa: CASSPGGAYEQFF; cdr3_nt: TGTGCCAGTAGTCCGGGGGGGGCCTATGAGCAGTTCTTC
j_call: TRBJ1-1; clone_size: few; v_call: TRBV21-1; d_call: -; cdr3_aa: CASSPLTDKGRVITEAFF; cdr3_nt: TGTGCCAGCAGCCCGCTGACGGACAAAGGACGGGTTATCACTGAAGCTTTCTTT
j_call: TRBJ2-7; clone_size: -; v_call: TRBV30; d_call: -; cdr3_aa: CAWSQGSSYEQYF; cdr3_nt: TGTGCCTGGAGTCAGGGGAGCTCCTACGAGCAGTACTTC
j_call: TRBJ1-5; clone_size: -; v_call: TRBV6-5; d_call: -; cdr3_aa: CASSLQGDGQPQHF; cdr3_nt: TGTGCCAGCAGCTTACAGGGTGATGGTCAGCCCCAGCATTTT
j_call: TRBJ2-1; clone_size: once; v_call: TRBV5-1; d_call: -; cdr3_aa: CASSLSDSERDEQFF; cdr3_nt: TGCGCCAGCAGCTTGTCTGATTCGGAGCGCGATGAGCAGTTCTTC
j_call: TRBJ2-1; clone_size: -; v_call: TRBV6-5; d_call: TRBD1; cdr3_aa: CASSSQGVAYNEQFF; cdr3_nt: TGTGCCAGCAGTTCCCAGGGGGTCGCCTACAATGAGCAGTTCTTC
j_call: TRBJ1-2; clone_size: many; v_call: TRBV2; d_call: TRBD1; cdr3_aa: CASSARDRAGYTF; cdr3_nt: TGTGCCAGCAGTGCTCGGGACAGGGCTGGCTACACCTTC
j_call: TRBJ2-1; clone_size: -; v_call: TRBV7-9; d_call: -; cdr3_aa: CASVRAGAYNEQFF; cdr3_nt: TGTGCCAGCGTTAGGGCAGGGGCCTACAATGAGCAGTTCTTC
j_call: TRBJ2-1; clone_size: -; v_call: TRBV27; d_call: TRBD2; cdr3_aa: CASASGTIGNEQFF; cdr3_nt: TGTGCCAGCGCTAGCGGGACAATTGGGAATGAGCAGTTCTTC
j_call: TRBJ2-3; clone_size: -; v_call: TRBV7-7; d_call: -; cdr3_aa: CASSARATDTQYF; cdr3_nt: TGTGCCAGCAGCGCCCGAGCCACAGATACGCAGTATTTT
j_call: TRBJ1-6; clone_size: -; v_call: TRBV3-1/TRBV3-2; d_call: TRBD1; cdr3_aa: CASSRWDRLNSPLHF; cdr3_nt: TGTGCCAGCAGCCGATGGGACAGGCTAAATTCACCCCTCCACTTT
j_call: TRBJ2-3; clone_size: -; v_call: TRBV12-3/TRBV12-4; d_call: -; cdr3_aa: CASSMDIQDTQYF; cdr3_nt: TGTGCCAGCAGTATGGACATCCAAGATACGCAGTATTTT
j_call: TRBJ2-7; clone_size: medium-sized; v_call: TRBV5-8; d_call: TRBD1; cdr3_aa: CASSLEGGRGYEQYF; cdr3_nt: TGTGCCAGCAGCCTCGAAGGAGGCAGGGGGTACGAGCAGTACTTC
j_call: TRBJ2-7; clone_size: once; v_call: TRBV27; d_call: TRBD2; cdr3_aa: CASSRKGLAGDSYEQYF; cdr3_nt: TGTGCCAGCAGTCGAAAGGGACTAGCGGGGGACTCCTACGAGCAGTACTTC
j_call: TRBJ2-6; clone_size: -; v_call: TRBV19; d_call: -; cdr3_aa: CASSIDGVANVLTF; cdr3_nt: TGTGCCAGTAGTATAGACGGGGTGGCCAACGTCCTGACTTTC
j_call: TRBJ2-7; clone_size: -; v_call: TRBV7-6; d_call: TRBD2; cdr3_aa: CASSLMTSGRGSEQYF; cdr3_nt: TGTGCCAGCAGCTTGATGACTAGCGGGAGAGGGAGCGAGCAGTACTTC
j_call: TRBJ2-2; clone_size: -; v_call: TRBV30; d_call: TRBD2; cdr3_aa: CAWSVGSGDLGELFF; cdr3_nt: TGTGCCTGGAGTGTCGGTAGCGGGGACCTCGGGGAGCTGTTTTTT
j_call: TRBJ2-4; clone_size: -; v_call: TRBV12-5; d_call: -; cdr3_aa: CASGSQGAKNIQYF; cdr3_nt: TGTGCTAGTGGCTCTCAGGGGGCCAAAAACATTCAGTACTTC
j_call: TRBJ1-1; clone_size: -; v_call: TRBV2; d_call: -; cdr3_aa: CASSAGKNTEAFF; cdr3_nt: TGTGCCAGCAGTGCGGGAAAGAACACTGAAGCTTTCTTT
j_call: TRBJ2-1; clone_size: -; v_call: TRBV18; d_call: TRBD2; cdr3_aa: CASSPPTSGIRNEQFF; cdr3_nt: TGTGCCAGCTCACCACCGACAAGCGGGATAAGGAATGAGCAGTTCTTC
j_call: TRBJ1-1; clone_size: -; v_call: TRBV12-3/TRBV12-4; d_call: TRBD1; cdr3_aa: CASRYRGNTEAFF; cdr3_nt: TGTGCCAGCAGATACAGGGGAAACACTGAAGCTTTCTTT
j_call: TRBJ2-7; clone_size: -; v_call: TRBV27; d_call: -; cdr3_aa: CASSGRGDPYEQYF; cdr3_nt: TGTGCCAGCAGTGGTCGCGGGGACCCCTACGAGCAGTACTTC
j_call: TRBJ1-2; clone_size: once; v_call: TRBV9; d_call: -; cdr3_aa: CASSPSLDIRDYGYTF; cdr3_nt: TGTGCCAGCAGCCCGAGCCTGGACATTCGGGACTATGGCTACACCTTC
j_call: TRBJ2-7; clone_size: -; v_call: TRBV7-9; d_call: TRBD1; cdr3_aa: CASSHRDSSYEQYF; cdr3_nt: TGTGCCAGCAGCCACCGGGACAGCTCCTACGAGCAGTACTTC
j_call: TRBJ2-7; clone_size: -; v_call: TRBV14; d_call: TRBD1; cdr3_aa: CASSPQTGGFYEQYF; cdr3_nt: TGTGCCAGCAGCCCCCAGACAGGGGGCTTCTACGAGCAGTACTTC
j_call: TRBJ2-1; clone_size: once; v_call: TRBV6-5; d_call: -; cdr3_aa: CASRASKYNEQFF; cdr3_nt: TGTGCCAGCCGGGCTAGCAAGTACAATGAGCAGTTCTTC
j_call: TRBJ2-3; clone_size: -; v_call: TRBV15; d_call: -; cdr3_aa: CATSREPPRRVGTDTQYF; cdr3_nt: TGTGCCACCAGCAGAGAGCCCCCCAGGCGGGTGGGCACAGATACGCAGTATTTT
j_call: TRBJ2-2; clone_size: -; v_call: TRBV19; d_call: TRBD1; cdr3_aa: CASSATGWGGELFF; cdr3_nt: TGTGCCAGTAGTGCGACAGGGTGGGGCGGGGAGCTGTTTTTT
j_call: TRBJ2-7; clone_size: few; v_call: TRBV13; d_call: -; cdr3_aa: CASSESPEVHEQYF; cdr3_nt: TGTGCCAGCAGCGAAAGCCCCGAGGTCCACGAGCAGTACTTC
j_call: TRBJ1-3; clone_size: -; v_call: TRBV7-2; d_call: TRBD1; cdr3_aa: CASSLEVQGDTIYF; cdr3_nt: TGTGCCAGCAGTTTAGAAGTGCAGGGGGACACCATATATTTT
j_call: TRBJ1-2; clone_size: once; v_call: TRBV29-1; d_call: TRBD1; cdr3_aa: CSVEHVTGGVRAF; cdr3_nt: TGCAGCGTTGAACATGTGACAGGGGGTGTTAGGGCCTTC
j_call: TRBJ2-7; clone_size: -; v_call: TRBV20-1; d_call: TRBD1; cdr3_aa: CSASSMGQPSYEQYF; cdr3_nt: TGCAGTGCTAGTAGCATGGGACAGCCCTCCTACGAGCAGTACTTC
j_call: TRBJ2-2; clone_size: -; v_call: TRBV7-9; d_call: TRBD1; cdr3_aa: CASSFKTGDFHTGELFF; cdr3_nt: TGTGCCAGCAGCTTTAAGACAGGGGATTTTCACACCGGGGAGCTGTTTTTT
j_call: TRBJ2-2; clone_size: -; v_call: TRBV7-8; d_call: TRBD1; cdr3_aa: CAMRTGTNTGELFF; cdr3_nt: TGTGCCATGAGGACAGGGACGAACACCGGGGAGCTGTTTTTT
j_call: TRBJ1-3; clone_size: -; v_call: TRBV16; d_call: -; cdr3_aa: CASSQSVRHTSGNTIYF; cdr3_nt: TGTGCCAGCAGCCAATCTGTGAGACACACCTCTGGAAACACCATATATTTT
j_call: TRBJ2-3; clone_size: -; v_call: TRBV5-1; d_call: TRBD2; cdr3_aa: CASSPGGYTDTQYF; cdr3_nt: TGCGCCAGCAGCCCGGGGGGGTACACAGATACGCAGTATTTT
j_call: TRBJ1-2; clone_size: -; v_call: TRBV7-2; d_call: -; cdr3_aa: CASSPTAAGYTF; cdr3_nt: TGTGCCAGCAGCCCAACCGCGGCGGGCTACACCTTC
j_call: TRBJ1-1; clone_size: -; v_call: TRBV6-1; d_call: -; cdr3_aa: CASSEKRNTEAFF; cdr3_nt: TGTGCCAGCAGTGAGAAGAGGAACACTGAAGCTTTCTTT
j_call: TRBJ2-7; clone_size: once; v_call: TRBV5-1; d_call: -; cdr3_aa: CASSLDRPEYEQYF; cdr3_nt: TGCGCCAGCAGCTTAGACAGGCCGGAGTACGAGCAGTACTTC
j_call: TRBJ1-4; clone_size: -; v_call: TRBV27; d_call: -; cdr3_aa: CASSFGHREKLFF; cdr3_nt: TGTGCCAGCAGTTTTGGACACCGTGAAAAACTGTTTTTT
j_call: TRBJ1-2; clone_size: -; v_call: TRBV6-4; d_call: -; cdr3_aa: CASTQKSNYGYTF; cdr3_nt: TGTGCCAGCACCCAGAAATCTAACTATGGCTACACCTTC
j_call: TRBJ1-1; clone_size: -; v_call: TRBV30; d_call: -; cdr3_aa: CAWTLRRGSTEAFF; cdr3_nt: TGTGCCTGGACCCTCCGCCGGGGGAGCACTGAAGCTTTCTTT
j_call: TRBJ2-5; clone_size: -; v_call: TRBV19; d_call: -; cdr3_aa: CASSPAGTRETQYF; cdr3_nt: TGTGCCAGTAGTCCCGCCGGGACTCGAGAGACCCAGTACTTC
j_call: TRBJ2-2; clone_size: -; v_call: TRBV7-8; d_call: -; cdr3_aa: CASSSRAVARNTGELFF; cdr3_nt: TGTGCCAGCAGCTCTCGAGCAGTAGCGAGGAACACCGGGGAGCTGTTTTTT
j_call: TRBJ2-3; clone_size: -; v_call: TRBV27; d_call: -; cdr3_aa: CASSLGGYINTQYF; cdr3_nt: TGTGCCAGCAGTTTAGGAGGGTACATAAATACGCAGTATTTT